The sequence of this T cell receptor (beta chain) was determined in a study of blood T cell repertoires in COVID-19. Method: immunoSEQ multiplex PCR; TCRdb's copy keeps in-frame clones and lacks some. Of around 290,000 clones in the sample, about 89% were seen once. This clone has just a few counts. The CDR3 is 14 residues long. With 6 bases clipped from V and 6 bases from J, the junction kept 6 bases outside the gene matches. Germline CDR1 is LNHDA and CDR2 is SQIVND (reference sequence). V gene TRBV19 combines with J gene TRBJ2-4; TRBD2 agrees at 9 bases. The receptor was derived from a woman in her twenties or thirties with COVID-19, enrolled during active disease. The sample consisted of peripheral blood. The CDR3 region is CASRPSLAGNIQYF. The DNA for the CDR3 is TGTGCCAGTAGACCGTCACTAGCGGGAAACATTCAGTACTTC.